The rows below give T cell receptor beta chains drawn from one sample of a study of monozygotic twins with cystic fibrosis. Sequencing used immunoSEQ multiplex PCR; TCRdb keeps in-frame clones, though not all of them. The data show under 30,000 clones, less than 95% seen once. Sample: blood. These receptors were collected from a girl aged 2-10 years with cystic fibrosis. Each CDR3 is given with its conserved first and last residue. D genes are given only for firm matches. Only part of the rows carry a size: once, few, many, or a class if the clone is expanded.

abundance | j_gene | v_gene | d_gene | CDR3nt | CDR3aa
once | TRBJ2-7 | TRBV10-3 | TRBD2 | TGTGCCATCCGTGGAGCGGGGGTCTACGAGCAGTACTTC | CAIRGAGVYEQYF
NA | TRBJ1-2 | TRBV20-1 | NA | TGCAGTGCGGGGAGCTACACCTTC | CSAGSYTF
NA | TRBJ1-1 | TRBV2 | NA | TGTGCCAGCAGTGACCTGGGAAGTCTCACTGAAGCTTTCTTT | CASSDLGSLTEAFF
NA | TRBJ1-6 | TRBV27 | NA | TGTGCCAGCAGTTTAAGGGGGGAGAATTCACCCCTCCACTTT | CASSLRGENSPLHF
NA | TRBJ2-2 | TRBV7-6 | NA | TGTGCCAGCAGCTTACTCAGGAACACCGGGGAGCTGTTTTTT | CASSLLRNTGELFF
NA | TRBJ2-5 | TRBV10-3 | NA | TGTGCCATCAGCCCTAGCGAAGAGACCCAGTACTTC | CAISPSEETQYF
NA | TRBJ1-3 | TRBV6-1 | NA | TGTGCCAGCAGTGGGTCCGGTCTTTTAAGCTCTGGAAACACCATATATTTT | CASSGSGLLSSGNTIYF
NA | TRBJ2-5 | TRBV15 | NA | TGTGCCACCACGGGTGGCGGAGAGACCCAGTACTTC | CATTGGGETQYF
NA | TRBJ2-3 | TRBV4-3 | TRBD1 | TGCGCCAGCAGCCAAGCAGACAGGGGCTACACAGATACGCAGTATTTT | CASSQADRGYTDTQYF
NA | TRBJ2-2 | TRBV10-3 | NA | TGTGCCATCAGTGAGTGGGACAACACCGGGGAGCTGTTTTTT | CAISEWDNTGELFF
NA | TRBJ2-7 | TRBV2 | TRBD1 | TGTGCCAGCAAACTCGACAGGGGATCTCTGAGCGGGGAGCAGTACTTC | CASKLDRGSLSGEQYF
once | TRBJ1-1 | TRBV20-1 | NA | TGCAGTTACCGGCGCTCTGAAGCTTTCTTT | CSYRRSEAFF
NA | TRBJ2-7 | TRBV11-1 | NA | TGTGCCAGCAGCTTAGGTCGGGCCCTAAGCTCCTACGAGCAGTACTTC | CASSLGRALSSYEQYF
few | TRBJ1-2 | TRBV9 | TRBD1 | TGTGCCAGCAGCGTAGCCGGGGACAGGGAGTATGGCTACACCTTC | CASSVAGDREYGYTF
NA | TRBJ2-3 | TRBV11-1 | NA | TGTGCCAGCAGCCAGGACTTCACACCAGATACGCAGTATTTT | CASSQDFTPDTQYF
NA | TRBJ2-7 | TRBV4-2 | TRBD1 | TGTGCCAGCAGCCATGGGGAGACAGGGCGGCACTACGAGCAGTACTTC | CASSHGETGRHYEQYF
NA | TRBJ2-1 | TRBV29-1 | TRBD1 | TGCAGCGGTAGACAGGGTACAAATGAGCAGTTCTTC | CSGRQGTNEQFF
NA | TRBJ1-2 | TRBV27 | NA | TGTGCCAGCAGTTGGGGCGGGGGGGGCTACACCTTC | CASSWGGGGYTF
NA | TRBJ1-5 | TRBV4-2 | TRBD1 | TGTGCCAGCAGCCAAGATTTAGCAGGGGGCGCGGGTGGCAATCAGCCCCAGCATTTT | CASSQDLAGGAGGNQPQHF
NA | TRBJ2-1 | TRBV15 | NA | TGTGCCACCAGCAGAGTGAATCAGGACAATGAGCAGTTCTTC | CATSRVNQDNEQFF
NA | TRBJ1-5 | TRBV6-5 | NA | TGTGCCAGCAGCTTGGACACAAATCAGCCCCAGCATTTT | CASSLDTNQPQHF
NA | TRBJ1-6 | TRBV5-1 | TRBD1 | TGCGCCAGCAGCTTGGCCCCGGACAGGGGAGGTAGTTCACCCCTCCACTTT | CASSLAPDRGGSSPLHF
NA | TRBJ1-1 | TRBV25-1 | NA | TGTGCCAGCAGGGGGAACACTGAAGCTTTCTTT | CASRGNTEAFF
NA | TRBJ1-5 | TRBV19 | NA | TGTGCCAGTACTAGGACAGAGTATCAGCCCCAGCATTTT | CASTRTEYQPQHF
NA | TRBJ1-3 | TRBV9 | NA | TGTGCCAGCAGCGTAGGTCACCGGGGGGATGGAAACACCATATATTTT | CASSVGHRGDGNTIYF
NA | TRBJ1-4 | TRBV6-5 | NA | TGTGCCAGCAGTTACTCGGGCGGGAGAACTAATGAAAAACTGTTTTTT | CASSYSGGRTNEKLFF
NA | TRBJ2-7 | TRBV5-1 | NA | TGCGCCAGCAGGAGGAACGAGCAGTACTTC | CASRRNEQYF
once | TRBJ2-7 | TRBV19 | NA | TGTGCCAGTAGTAGCAGACCCCTCCGATACTCTGGCGAGCAGTACTTC | CASSSRPLRYSGEQYF
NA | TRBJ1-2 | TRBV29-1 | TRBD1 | TGCAGCGTCAAAGCGGGACAGGCTGACTATGGCTACACCTTC | CSVKAGQADYGYTF
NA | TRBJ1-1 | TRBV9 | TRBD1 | TGTGCCAGCAGCGTAGTAGGGGGCGCGAACACTGAAGCTTTCTTT | CASSVVGGANTEAFF
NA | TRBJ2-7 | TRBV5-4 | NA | TGTGCCAGCAGCTTGTCAGGGGTCATGTACGAGCAGTACTTC | CASSLSGVMYEQYF
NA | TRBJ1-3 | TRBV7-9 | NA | TGTGCCAGCAGCTTAGATCCAGGCCGCTCTGGAAACACCATATATTTT | CASSLDPGRSGNTIYF
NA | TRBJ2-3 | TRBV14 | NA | TGTGCCAGCAGCCAAGATTTCCAGACCACAGATACGCAGTATTTT | CASSQDFQTTDTQYF
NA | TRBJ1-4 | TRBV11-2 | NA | TGTGCCAGCAGCTTAGGGGGACCGGGACCCCGTGAAAAACTGTTTTTT | CASSLGGPGPREKLFF
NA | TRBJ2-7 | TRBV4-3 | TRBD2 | TGCGCCAGCAGCCCTCAAGCGGGACTAGCGGGGAGGGGAGAGCAGTACTTC | CASSPQAGLAGRGEQYF
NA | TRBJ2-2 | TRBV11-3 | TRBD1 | TGTGCCAGCAGCTCAGACAGGGGGCGGACCGGGGAGCTGTTTTTT | CASSSDRGRTGELFF
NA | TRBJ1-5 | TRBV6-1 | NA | TGTGCCAGCAGTGAAGCGAGGGGCCTACGAATTAGCAATCAGCCCCAGCATTTT | CASSEARGLRISNQPQHF
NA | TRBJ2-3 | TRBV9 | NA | TGTGCCAGCAGCGCCTGGGACCGCACAGATACGCAGTATTTT | CASSAWDRTDTQYF
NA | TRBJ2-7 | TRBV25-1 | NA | TGTGCCAGCAGTGAATGGGGCGTCCCGCGGGGGCAGTACTTC | CASSEWGVPRGQYF
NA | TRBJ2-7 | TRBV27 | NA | TGTGCCAGCAGTTATCGCAAGGGTCCCCGTTACGGTCAGTACTTC | CASSYRKGPRYGQYF
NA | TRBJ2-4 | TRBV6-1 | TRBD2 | TGTGCCAGCTTTGGGTCGGGGAGGGGCAAAAACATTCAGTACTTC | CASFGSGRGKNIQYF
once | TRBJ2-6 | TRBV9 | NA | TGTGCCAGCAGTGACTTTCTCTCTGGGGCCAACGTCCTGACTTTC | CASSDFLSGANVLTF
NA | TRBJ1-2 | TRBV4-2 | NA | TGTGCCAGCAGCCAACCGCAGTGGTATGGCTACACCTTC | CASSQPQWYGYTF
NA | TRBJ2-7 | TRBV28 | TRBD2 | TGTGCCAGCAGTTCCGGGCCTAGCGGGGCGAGGTACGAGCAGTACTTC | CASSSGPSGARYEQYF
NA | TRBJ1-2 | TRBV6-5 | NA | TGTGCCAGCAGACGGGACACGGGGGGCGCTTATGGCTACACCTTC | CASRRDTGGAYGYTF
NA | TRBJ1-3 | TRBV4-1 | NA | TGCGCCAGCAGCCAAAACAGGTTCTCTGGAAACACCATATATTTT | CASSQNRFSGNTIYF
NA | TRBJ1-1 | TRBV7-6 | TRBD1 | TGTGCCAGCAGCTTAATTCCGGTCGCAGGGGGCGGGCGCACTGAAGCTTTCTTT | CASSLIPVAGGGRTEAFF
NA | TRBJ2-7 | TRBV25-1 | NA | TGTGCCAGCAGTGAATATTCCGAGCAGTACTTC | CASSEYSEQYF
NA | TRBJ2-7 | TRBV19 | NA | TGTGCCAGTAGTAACTTCCGCTACGAGCAGTACTTC | CASSNFRYEQYF
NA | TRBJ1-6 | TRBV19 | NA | TGTGCCAGCCGAACCGGGACTCTTAATTCACCCCTCCACTTT | CASRTGTLNSPLHF
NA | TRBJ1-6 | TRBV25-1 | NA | TGTGCCAGCAGTAAGGCGTCCTCCTATAATTCACCCCTCCACTTT | CASSKASSYNSPLHF
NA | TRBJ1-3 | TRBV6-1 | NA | TGTGCCAGCAGTGCCATCGGGACACCTGGAAACACCATATATTTT | CASSAIGTPGNTIYF
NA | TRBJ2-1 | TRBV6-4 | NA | TGTGCCAGCAGTGAACTTGGAGGGGGCTACAATGAGCAGTTCTTC | CASSELGGGYNEQFF
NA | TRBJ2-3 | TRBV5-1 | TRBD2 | TGCGCCAGCAGCCTGGTAGCGGGGGGGAGCACAGATACGCAGTATTTT | CASSLVAGGSTDTQYF
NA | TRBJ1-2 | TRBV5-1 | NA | TGCGCCAGCAGCCCTACGGGGCCTATCTTTTATGGCTACACCTTC | CASSPTGPIFYGYTF
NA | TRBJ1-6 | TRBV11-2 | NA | TGTGCCAGCAGTTCAGGGGATTATAATTCACCCCTCCACTTT | CASSSGDYNSPLHF
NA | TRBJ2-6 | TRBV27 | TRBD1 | TGTGCCAGCACTCCCACAGGGGTCCACTCTGGGGCCAACGTCCTGACTTTC | CASTPTGVHSGANVLTF
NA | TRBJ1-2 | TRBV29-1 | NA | TGCAGCGTTGAAGGTGGACAGCCTGCTGGCTACACCTTC | CSVEGGQPAGYTF
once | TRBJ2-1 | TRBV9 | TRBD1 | TGTGCCAGCAGCGACGGAACGACAGGGGAGCGGTACAATGAGCAGTTCTTC | CASSDGTTGERYNEQFF
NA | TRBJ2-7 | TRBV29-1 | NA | TGCAGCGTTGTACCCGACACGAGCTCCTACGAGCAGTACTTC | CSVVPDTSSYEQYF